This is a list of T cell receptor beta chains from one sample in a study of cytomegalovirus exposure and HLA in healthy donors. TCRdb keeps only in-frame clones here, not all; method: immunoSEQ multiplex PCR. The sample has 280,000 or so clones, over 75% seen once. The sequencing input was PBMCs. These receptors were collected from a woman aged 18-29 years in good health and CMV-seronegative. Each CDR3 is given with its conserved first and last residue. Each record gives: CDR3 protein, CDR3 DNA, clone size, J gene, D gene, CDR3 length, V gene. D genes are given only for firm matches. Clone size is given for some rows only: seen once, a few or many times, or a class if the clone is expanded.

CASIGLAGAQYF,TGTGCCAGTATCGGACTAGCGGGGGCGCAGTATTTT,NA,TRBJ2-3,TRBD2,12,TRBV19
CASRDLAAGTDTQYF,TGTGCCAGCAGGGACCTAGCGGCTGGCACAGATACGCAGTATTTT,NA,TRBJ2-3,TRBD2,15,TRBV6-5
CASRLKNGGPYEQYF,TGTGCCAGCAGACTTAAGAATGGGGGCCCCTACGAGCAGTACTTC,NA,TRBJ2-7,NA,15,TRBV6-5
CASSLASGRFDTQYF,TGTGCCAGCAGCTTGGCTAGCGGGAGATTTGATACGCAGTATTTT,NA,TRBJ2-3,TRBD2,15,TRBV5-4
CASSPETGAHTFEAFF,TGTGCCAGCAGCCCAGAGACAGGGGCGCACACATTTGAAGCTTTCTTT,NA,TRBJ1-1,TRBD1,16,TRBV7-2
CASLGQGAEAFF,TGTGCTAGTTTGGGACAGGGGGCTGAAGCTTTCTTT,NA,TRBJ1-1,TRBD1,12,TRBV12-5
CASSFTGGGSQHF,TGTGCCAGCAGCTTTACAGGGGGCGGATCCCAGCATTTT,NA,TRBJ1-5,TRBD1,13,TRBV7-2
CATSRFGTGNSYEQYF,TGTGCCACCAGCAGATTTGGGACAGGGAACTCCTACGAGCAGTACTTC,NA,TRBJ2-7,TRBD1,16,TRBV15
CAISSGQGPYEQYF,TGTGCCATCAGTTCGGGACAGGGCCCCTACGAGCAGTACTTC,NA,TRBJ2-7,TRBD1,14,TRBV10-3
CASSYPTDVGEEAFF,TGTGCCAGCAGTTACCCCACTGACGTCGGAGAAGAAGCTTTCTTT,NA,TRBJ1-1,NA,15,TRBV6-5
CASSLSWTGGEEQFF,TGTGCCAGCAGCTTATCTTGGACAGGGGGCGAGGAGCAGTTCTTC,NA,TRBJ2-1,TRBD1,15,TRBV7-6
CASSFRRGLEKLFF,TGTGCCAGCAGCTTTAGGAGGGGGCTAGAAAAACTGTTTTTT,few,TRBJ1-4,TRBD1,14,TRBV11-2
CASSVLTGQNNQPQHF,TGTGCCAGTAGTGTCCTGACGGGACAGAACAATCAGCCCCAGCATTTT,NA,TRBJ1-5,TRBD1,16,TRBV19
CASSLTFNRGLREQYF,TGTGCCAGCAGCTTGACGTTCAACAGGGGGCTGAGGGAGCAGTACTTC,NA,TRBJ2-7,TRBD1,16,TRBV5-8
CASRLNPGGPETQYF,TGTGCCAGCAGACTAAACCCAGGGGGCCCAGAGACCCAGTACTTC,NA,TRBJ2-5,TRBD1,15,TRBV28
CAWSVGIGSLKDTEAFF,TGTGCCTGGAGTGTAGGGATAGGGAGCCTTAAAGACACTGAAGCTTTCTTT,NA,TRBJ1-1,NA,17,TRBV30
CASSLYRGSDTQYF,TGTGCCAGCAGCTTGTACAGGGGATCAGATACGCAGTATTTT,NA,TRBJ2-3,TRBD1,14,TRBV5-6
CASSTGLAGGSGYEQYF,TGTGCCAGCAGTACCGGACTAGCGGGAGGATCGGGCTACGAGCAGTACTTC,NA,TRBJ2-7,TRBD2,17,TRBV2
CASSPGDRNTEAFF,TGTGCCAGCAGCCCGGGAGACAGGAACACTGAAGCTTTCTTT,NA,TRBJ1-1,NA,14,TRBV28
CASNDRGYGYTF,TGTGCCAGCAACGACAGGGGGTACGGCTACACCTTC,NA,TRBJ1-2,TRBD1,12,TRBV6-5
CASSLPGLAGPNTGELFF,TGTGCCAGCAGTTTACCGGGACTAGCGGGCCCGAACACCGGGGAGCTGTTTTTT,once,TRBJ2-2,TRBD2,18,TRBV27
CASSGGSYNEQFF,TGCGCCAGCAGTGGCGGGTCTTACAATGAGCAGTTCTTC,NA,TRBJ2-1,NA,13,TRBV5-1
CASSRSENTEAFF,TGTGCCAGCAGCCGTAGCGAGAACACTGAAGCTTTCTTT,few,TRBJ1-1,NA,13,TRBV7-6
CAWRQGPLPLHF,TGTGCCTGGAGGCAGGGGCCCTTGCCCCTCCACTTT,few,TRBJ1-6,NA,12,TRBV30
CASSEAGAVRNTEAFF,TGTGCCAGCAGTGAAGCGGGAGCAGTCAGGAACACTGAAGCTTTCTTT,NA,TRBJ1-1,NA,16,TRBV2
CASSSRDTLSGNTIYF,TGCGCCAGCAGCTCACGGGACACCCTCTCTGGAAACACCATATATTTT,NA,TRBJ1-3,NA,16,TRBV4-1
CASSSKTGDTGELFF,TGCGCCAGCAGCTCGAAAACAGGGGACACCGGGGAGCTGTTTTTT,NA,TRBJ2-2,TRBD1,15,TRBV5-1
CASSGGTVVNEKLFF,TGTGCCAGCAGCGGAGGGACAGTGGTTAATGAAAAACTGTTTTTT,NA,TRBJ1-4,TRBD1,15,TRBV7-9
CASSGDRGNTIYF,TGTGCCAGCAGCGGGGACAGAGGAAACACCATATATTTT,once,TRBJ1-3,TRBD1,13,TRBV5-8
CASSGRIGTEAEAFF,TGTGCCAGCAGTGGCCGAATTGGGACAGAAGCTGAAGCTTTCTTT,once,TRBJ1-1,TRBD1,15,TRBV6-1
CASSPWSTGRPILYEKLFF,TGTGCCAGCAGTCCATGGTCTACAGGGAGACCTATTCTTTATGAAAAACTGTTTTTT,NA,TRBJ1-4,NA,19,TRBV27
CASSMRREAYNEQFF,TGTGCCAGTAGTATGAGGCGGGAGGCGTACAATGAGCAGTTCTTC,NA,TRBJ2-1,TRBD2,15,TRBV19
CASSRELAGAYEQYF,TGCGCCAGCAGCCGAGAACTAGCGGGGGCCTACGAGCAGTACTTC,NA,TRBJ2-7,TRBD2,15,TRBV4-3
CATSRYSPDQPQHF,TGTGCCACCAGCAGATACTCACCGGATCAGCCCCAGCATTTT,NA,TRBJ1-5,NA,14,TRBV15
CASSVTGGGNNQPQHF,TGTGCCAGCAGTGTTACAGGCGGGGGGAACAATCAGCCCCAGCATTTT,NA,TRBJ1-5,NA,16,TRBV6-6
CASSWTGGNTGELFF,TGTGCCAGCAGTTGGACAGGGGGCAACACCGGGGAGCTGTTTTTT,NA,TRBJ2-2,TRBD1,15,TRBV27
CASSVPGDRGLSEAFF,TGTGCCAGCAGTGTCCCTGGCGACAGGGGGCTCTCTGAAGCTTTCTTT,NA,TRBJ1-1,TRBD1,16,TRBV2
CASSVVPGETQYF,TGTGCCAGCAGCGTAGTTCCAGGGGAGACCCAGTACTTC,NA,TRBJ2-5,NA,13,TRBV9
CASSVFTTREQYF,TGTGCCAGCTCTGTATTCACGACGAGGGAGCAGTACTTC,NA,TRBJ2-7,NA,13,TRBV2
CASSLIPGGLAEAFF,TGTGCCAGTAGTCTCATCCCCGGGGGTTTAGCTGAAGCTTTCTTT,few,TRBJ1-1,NA,15,TRBV19
CASSLGGSGANVLTF,TGTGCCAGCAGCTTGGGAGGATCTGGGGCCAACGTCCTGACTTTC,NA,TRBJ2-6,NA,15,TRBV5-4
CASSDVRGASWYEQFF,TGTGCCAGCAGCGATGTCCGGGGGGCCAGTTGGTATGAGCAGTTCTTC,NA,TRBJ2-1,NA,16,TRBV9
CASRSTGGRPNEQFF,TGTGCCAGCAGGTCAACAGGGGGCCGGCCGAATGAGCAGTTCTTC,NA,TRBJ2-1,TRBD1,15,TRBV7-2
CASRATSGSTDTQYF,TGTGCCAGCAGGGCGACTAGCGGGAGCACAGATACGCAGTATTTT,NA,TRBJ2-3,TRBD2,15,TRBV2
CAWKGTANTEAFF,TGTGCCTGGAAGGGGACAGCCAACACTGAAGCTTTCTTT,NA,TRBJ1-1,TRBD1,13,TRBV30
CASSRVTGRSTDRLGYGYTF,TGTGCCAGCAGCAGAGTTACCGGACGGAGTACAGACAGGCTAGGCTATGGCTACACCTTC,NA,TRBJ1-2,NA,20,TRBV5-4
CAWSAYMSTEAFF,TGTGCCTGGAGTGCATATATGAGCACTGAAGCTTTCTTT,NA,TRBJ1-1,NA,13,TRBV30
CASSRAGSGRDNEQFF,TGTGCCAGTAGTAGGGCGGGTAGCGGGAGGGATAATGAGCAGTTCTTC,once,TRBJ2-1,TRBD2,16,TRBV19
CASSFGGNSYNEQFF,TGCGCCAGCAGCTTCGGCGGGAATTCGTACAATGAGCAGTTCTTC,once,TRBJ2-1,NA,15,TRBV5-1
CASTWGQGAYNEQFF,TGTGCCAGCACCTGGGGGCAGGGGGCCTACAATGAGCAGTTCTTC,NA,TRBJ2-1,TRBD1,15,TRBV7-9
CASSLPGNEQYF,TGTGCCAGCAGTTTACCAGGGAACGAGCAGTACTTC,once,TRBJ2-7,NA,12,TRBV27
CASSQAFRDRVGGNIQYF,TGCGCCAGCAGCCAAGCCTTCCGGGACAGGGTAGGAGGGAACATTCAGTACTTC,few,TRBJ2-4,TRBD1,18,TRBV4-1
CASSPVKGQSYGYTF,TGCGCCAGCAGCCCAGTAAAGGGACAGTCATATGGCTACACCTTC,NA,TRBJ1-2,TRBD1,15,TRBV4-3